The clone carrying this TCR beta chain has a single count. What it binds is not known. Approximately 9.2 milliliters was the volume of peripheral blood drawn from each donor. The data were obtained in a study of blood T cells in healthy people across ages. The overall study: There was about one barcoded beta molecule captured by template switching per two T cells.

Then a second PCR, running about 7 to 11 cycles, was carried out with a sample-barcoded 5' primer and a J-beta primer mix. Each CDR3 protein gets one entry after TCRdb re-called the 5' RACE reads with MiXCR. This sample carries 980,000 or so distinct CDR3 sequences, 48% of them seen once, and the ten largest clones take 13%. Regarding the study as a whole: It was held that diversity estimates obtained from one million T cells represented underestimates.

Sequencing was done on a sample of blood. The TCR sequence derives from a young man in good health.

The DNA of the CDR3 is TGTGCCAGCAGTTTCAGGACAGCACTCAACTATGGCTACACCTTC. It is translated as CASSFRTALNYGYTF. This sequence joins TRBV28 and TRBJ1-2, with D possibly being TRBD1 (6 bases). Looked up from germline, CDR1 is MDHEN and CDR2 is SYDVKM. CDR3 length: 15 amino acids. Trimming shortened V by 3 bases and J by 2 bases, and 13 bases separated the two germline ends.